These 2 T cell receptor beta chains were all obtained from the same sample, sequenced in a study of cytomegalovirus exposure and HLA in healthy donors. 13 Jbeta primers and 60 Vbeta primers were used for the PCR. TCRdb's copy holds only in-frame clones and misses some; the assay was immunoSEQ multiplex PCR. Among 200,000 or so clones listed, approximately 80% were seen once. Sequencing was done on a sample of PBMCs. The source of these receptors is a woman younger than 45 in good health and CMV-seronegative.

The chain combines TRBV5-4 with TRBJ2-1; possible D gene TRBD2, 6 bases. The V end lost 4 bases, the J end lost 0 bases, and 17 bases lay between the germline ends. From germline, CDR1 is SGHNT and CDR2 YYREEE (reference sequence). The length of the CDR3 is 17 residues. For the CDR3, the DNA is TGTGCCAGCAGCCGGGCTGGGGGAGCGGGCTCCTACAATGAGCAGTTCTTC. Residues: CASSRAGGAGSYNEQFF.

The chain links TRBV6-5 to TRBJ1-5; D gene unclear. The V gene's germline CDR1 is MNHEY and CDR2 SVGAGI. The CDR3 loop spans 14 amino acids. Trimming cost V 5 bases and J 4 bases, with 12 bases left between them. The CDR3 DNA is TGTGCCAGCAGTCAAAGGCGGGCAAATCAGCCCCAGCATTTT. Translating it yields CASSQRRANQPQHF.